The 21 T cell receptor beta chains in this list originate from one sample, sequenced in a study of OX40 agonist ivuxolimab in advanced cancers. The table came from immunoSEQ multiplex PCR; TCRdb's copy has only in-frame clones and leaves some out. The sample has tens of thousands of clones; 65% to 90% are singletons. Here the sequenced sample was CD4+ or CD8+ T cells sorted from blood, taken in a trial of the OX40 agonist ivuxolimab. The receptors were gathered from an adult with an advanced solid tumor such as melanoma, head and neck, liver or kidney cancer.

The chain links TRBV5-4 to TRBJ1-1, with a possible D match to TRBD1 (6 bases). Looked up from germline, CDR1 is SGHNT and CDR2 is YYREEE (reference sequence). V was pared by 2 bases and J by 1 base, with 15 bases between. The length of the CDR3 is 16 residues. The chain's CDR3 is CASSFLGGRSNTEAFF. The CDR3 coding sequence is TGTGCCAGCAGCTTTCTCGGGGGGCGGTCGAACACTGAAGCTTTCTTT.

This chain uses TRBV28 with TRBJ2-7; either TRBD1 or TRBD2 may fit D (5 bases each). CDR1 and CDR2 from the germline V gene are MDHEN and SYDVKM. V lost 6 bases to trimming and J lost 2 bases, with 17 bases between them. The CDR3 extends over 15 amino acids. CDR3 residues: CASRTFPQGAYEQYF. CDR3 sequence (DNA): TGTGCCAGCAGAACGTTCCCGCAGGGAGCCTACGAGCAGTACTTC. Based on the CDR3 plus reference TRBV28 and TRBJ2-7, the full variable domain is DVKVTQSSRYLVKRTGEKVFLECVQDMDHENMFWYRQDPGLGLRLIYFSYDVKMKEKGDIPEGYSVSREKKERFSLILESASTNQTSMYLCASRTFPQGAYEQYFGPGTRLTVT.

The chain recombines TRBV6-5 with TRBJ2-7; D not certain. CDR1 is MNHEY and CDR2 is SVGAGI in the germline V gene. The CDR3 extends over 15 amino acids. Trimming cost V 5 bases and J 6 bases, with 20 bases left between them. The chain's CDR3 is CASSANQALNSEQYF. The DNA for the CDR3 is TGTGCCAGCAGTGCGAACCAGGCCTTAAACTCCGAGCAGTACTTC.

This sequence joins TRBV11-2 and TRBJ1-1, with no clear D. The CDR3 length is 13 residues. Germline values: CDR1 SGHAT, CDR2 FQNNGV. V shed 5 bases and J shed 1 base, with 8 bases lying between them. The CDR3 sequence: CASSQRTNTEAFF. The DNA of the CDR3 is TGTGCCAGCAGCCAGCGCACGAACACTGAAGCTTTCTTT.

J is TRBJ2-1 and V is TRBV2; D uncertain. CDR3 size: 14 residues. Germline V gives CDR1 SNHLY, CDR2 FYNNEI. The germline V and J ends were trimmed by 6 bases and 1 base, with 10 bases remaining between them. DNA of the CDR3: TGTGCCAGCAGAAGGGTCAGTTCCTACAATGAGCAGTTCTTC. It encodes CASRRVSSYNEQFF.

Of note for this clone: This same CDR3 is encoded by further DNA sequences in the sample. The chain joins TRBV6-5 to TRBJ1-2, with TRBD1 matching 9 bases. J was trimmed by 7 bases and V by 6 bases; bases with no gene match: 6. CDR1 and CDR2 (germline): MNHEY, SVGAGI. The CDR3 runs 13 residues. The CDR3 bases are TGTGCCAGCAGAAAGGGACAGGGTTTTGGCTACACCTTC. Protein: CASRKGQGFGYTF.

CDR3 DNA: TGTGCCAGCAGTTTTTTACAGGGTGATCAGCCCCAGCATTTT. Translated, it gives CASSFLQGDQPQHF. The V gene is TRBV28, the J gene TRBJ1-5, with D possibly TRBD1 on 6 matching bases. V was clipped by 3 bases and J by 5 bases, with 11 bases between them. CDR1 and CDR2 (germline): MDHEN, SYDVKM. The CDR3 extends over 14 amino acids.

V and J are TRBV27 and TRBJ2-5; D uncertain. CDR3 length: 13 amino acids. The V and J ends lost 7 bases and 2 bases respectively, with 11 bases between them. Germline-derived CDR1 and CDR2 are MNHEY and SMNVEV (reference sequence). CDR3 sequence: CASKRANQETQYF. The DNA of the CDR3 is TGTGCCAGCAAACGGGCAAATCAAGAGACCCAGTACTTC.

CDR3 nucleotides: TGTGCCAGCAGGCCCCCAGACAGGCGCGACTACACTGAAGCTTTCTTT. This encodes CASRPPDRRDYTEAFF. V usage is TRBV2 and J usage is TRBJ1-1; maybe TRBD1 (6 bases). Trimming cost V 6 bases and J 3 bases, with 20 bases left between them. This CDR3 has 16 amino acids. Germline values: CDR1 SNHLY, CDR2 FYNNEI.

The chain is built from TRBV2 and TRBJ2-7, with D perhaps being TRBD1 or TRBD2 (5 bases each). This CDR3 is built from 11 residues. Trimming left V 4 bases short and J 7 bases short, with 8 bases between. Germline CDR1 is SNHLY and CDR2 is FYNNEI. CDR3 in amino acids: CASSVRGEQYF. The CDR3 DNA sequence: TGTGCCAGCAGTGTGAGGGGTGAGCAGTACTTC. The full variable domain, with the rest looked up from reference TRBV2 and TRBJ2-7, is EPEVTQTPSHQVTQMGQEVILRCVPISNHLYFYWYRQILGQKVEFLVSFYNNEISEKSEIFDDQFSVERPDGSNFTLKIRSTKLEDSAMYFCASSVRGEQYFGPGTRLTVT.

The chain couples TRBV4-1 to TRBJ2-3; D possibly corresponds to TRBD1 (7 bases). CDR1 MGHRA and CDR2 YSYEKL come from the germline V gene. Trimming removed 4 bases at V and 2 bases at J, with 16 bases between. This CDR3 is 16 amino acids long. The chain's CDR3 is CASSRSGGLNTDTQYF. The CDR3 nucleotides are TGCGCCAGCAGCCGGTCAGGGGGGCTTAACACAGATACGCAGTATTTT.

The sample holds a few counts of this clone. This chain uses TRBV29-1 with TRBJ1-3, with no clear D. V was trimmed by 5 bases and J by 4 bases, leaving 6 bases between them. Germline CDR1 SQVTM, CDR2 ANQGSEA. The CDR3 runs 11 residues. The CDR3 bases are TGCAGCGTTCTTAGGGGAAACACCATATATTTT. Amino acid sequence: CSVLRGNTIYF. Full variable domain (missing parts from reference TRBV29-1 and TRBJ1-3): SAVISQKPSRDICQRGTSLTIQCQVDSQVTMMFWYRQQPGQSLTLIATANQGSEATYESGFVIDKFPISRPNLTFSTLTVSNMSPEDSSIYLCSVLRGNTIYFGEGSWLTVV.

This clone occurred once. The gene calls are TRBV15 and TRBJ2-3; TRBD2 is a possible D gene (5 bases). The V gene lost 1 base and the J gene lost 1 base, with 9 bases spanning the gap. Germline V gene lookup returns CDR1 LNHNV and CDR2 YYDKDF (reference sequence). The CDR3 spans 15 residues. CDR3 protein: CATSRGELGTDTQYF. The CDR3 region has the DNA TGTGCCACCAGCAGAGGGGAGTTGGGCACAGATACGCAGTATTTT.

This chain uses TRBV11-2 with TRBJ1-1; D is perhaps TRBD1 (5 bases). The CDR3 is 14 residues long. Germline V gives CDR1 SGHAT, CDR2 FQNNGV. The ends were cut back, 2 bases at V and 4 bases at J, with 11 bases in the middle. The DNA of the CDR3 is TGTGCCAGCAGCTTACCAGGGCTCGCCACTGAAGCTTTCTTT. It codes for CASSLPGLATEAFF. Variable domain in full (rest from reference TRBV11-2 and TRBJ1-1): EAGVAQSPRYKIIEKRQSVAFWCNPISGHATLYWYQQILGQGPKLLIQFQNNGVVDDSQLPKDRFSAERLKGVDSTLKIQPAKLEDSAVYLCASSLPGLATEAFFGQGTRLTVV.

The chain carries TRBV21-1 and TRBJ1-1; TRBD1 is taken as the D call from the table, unchecked against the DNA. TRBV21-1 counts as a pseudogene. The CDR3 runs to 15 residues. The CDR3 bases are TGTGCCAGCAGAGGCGCCCAGGGAACTAACACTGAAGCTTTCTTT. Translating gives CASRGAQGTNTEAFF.

The chain couples TRBV18 to TRBJ2-7; no firm D call. Trimming shortened V by 4 bases and J by 3 bases, and 13 bases separated the two germline ends. The germline V gene has CDR1 KGHSH and CDR2 LQKENI. The CDR3 totals 14 residues. In DNA form, the CDR3 reads TGTGCCAGCTCACTCTCAGGTATATTCTACGAGCAGTACTTC. Amino acids: CASSLSGIFYEQYF.

The chain uses TRBV2 and TRBJ2-1, with 13 nucleotides matching TRBD2. CDR1 and CDR2 from the germline V gene are SNHLY and FYNNEI. V shed 6 bases, J shed 8 bases, and the junction held 10 bases outside the gene matches. This CDR3 spans 16 amino acids. The CDR3 DNA is TGTGCCAGCAGGGAACTAGCGGGAGGGCCGTGGGATGAGCAGTTCTTC. Its protein product is CASRELAGGPWDEQFF.

V and J are TRBV27 and TRBJ2-3, with D perhaps TRBD1 (7 bases). The germline V gene encodes CDR1 MNHEY and CDR2 SMNVEV (reference sequence). V lost 6 bases and J 4 bases, leaving 17 bases between the germline ends. This CDR3 region has 15 residues. CDR3 protein: CASRHRGLSADTQYF. The CDR3 DNA reads TGTGCCAGCAGACACAGGGGACTGTCCGCAGATACGCAGTATTTT.

The rearrangement joins TRBV7-6 to TRBJ2-1; D is uncertain. The CDR3 is made up of 13 amino acids. Germline-derived CDR1 and CDR2 are SGHVS and FNYEAQ. Trimming cost V 4 bases and J 5 bases, with 9 bases left between them. In nucleotides, the CDR3 is TGTGCCAGCAGCTCGTCCGGCCACAATGAGCAGTTCTTC. Translated: CASSSSGHNEQFF.

The chain employs TRBV28 and TRBJ1-4; D uncertain. CDR1 and CDR2 (germline): MDHEN, SYDVKM. V dropped 4 bases and J dropped 7 bases, with 13 bases sitting between them. The CDR3 has 14 amino acids. CDR3 region: CASSSPARGEKLFF. The CDR3 region has the DNA TGTGCCAGCAGTTCCCCAGCGCGGGGTGAAAAACTGTTTTTT.

Here the CDR3 reads CASSLTGKQGQETQYF. The DNA of the CDR3 is TGTGCCAGCAGTCTGACCGGGAAACAGGGGCAAGAGACCCAGTACTTC. The chain is built from TRBV28 and TRBJ2-5, with 7 nucleotides matching TRBD1. The V gene end was trimmed by 5 bases and the J gene end by 2 bases; junction bases not matched to a gene: 11. The CDR3 is 16 amino acids. Germline CDR1 is MDHEN and CDR2 is SYDVKM.